Presented here are 19 T cell receptor beta chains from one specimen sequenced in a study of blood T cell repertoires in COVID-19. Assay used: immunoSEQ multiplex PCR; TCRdb lists only in-frame clones, some missing. Here the sample spans some 160,000 clones, around four fifths being singletons. Material for sequencing was PBMCs or T cells enriched from blood (not recorded which). These receptors all come from a woman aged 50 to 65 who had recovered from COVID-19.

About this clone itself: Different DNA sequences within this sample yield the same CDR3. V and J are TRBV7-2 and TRBJ2-3; 7 bases match TRBD2. The germline V gene encodes CDR1 SGHTA and CDR2 FQGNSA. With 6 bases clipped from V and 0 bases from J, the junction kept 3 bases outside the gene matches. The CDR3 extends over 14 amino acids. The chain's CDR3 is CASSRGGSTDTQYF. The CDR3 DNA reads TGTGCCAGCAGTCGCGGGGGTAGCACAGATACGCAGTATTTT.

This clone is judged medium-sized (0.01 to 0.1%). V is TRBV12-3 or TRBV12-4 and J is TRBJ1-4; maybe TRBD1 (5 bases). CDR3 length: 13 amino acids. Deletions cut 3 bases from V and 7 bases from J, with 9 bases between. The CDR3 loop reads CASSFRGSEKLFF. CDR3 coding DNA: TGTGCCAGCAGTTTCCGGGGGAGTGAAAAACTGTTTTTT.

The chain couples TRBV18 to TRBJ1-6; D remains ambiguous. V lost 6 bases and J 7 bases, leaving 22 bases between the germline ends. Germline loops: CDR1 KGHSH, CDR2 LQKENI. The CDR3 length is 17 residues. The CDR3 reads CASSHIPHLDGNSPLHF. CDR3 DNA sequence: TGTGCCAGCTCTCACATACCACACCTCGACGGGAATTCACCCCTCCACTTT.

The chain combines TRBV4-3 with TRBJ2-7; 7 bases fit TRBD1. Trimming took 1 base from V and 0 from J; bases not matched to a gene: 21. Per germline, CDR1 LGHNA and CDR2 YSLEER. The CDR3 is 21 amino acids. The CDR3 reads CASSQAIHTKGGLKSSYEQYF. The CDR3 nucleotides are TGCGCCAGCAGCCAAGCAATCCACACTAAAGGGGGCCTAAAGAGCTCCTACGAGCAGTACTTC.

This clone occurred once. The gene calls are TRBV11-2 and TRBJ1-2, with 8 bases identical to TRBD1. Germline V CDR1 and CDR2: SGHAT, FQNNGV. The CDR3 consists of 13 residues. V lost 5 bases and J lost 8; bases outside the gene matches: 7. This chain's CDR3 is CASSRDRGEGYTF. CDR3 bases: TGTGCCAGCAGCCGAGACAGGGGTGAGGGCTACACCTTC.

The chain employs TRBV5-4 and TRBJ1-6; 9 nucleotides line up with TRBD1. Germline V gene data show CDR1 as SGHNT and CDR2 as YYREEE (reference sequence). V was clipped by 3 bases and J by 7 bases; unmatched bases: 5. This CDR3 comprises 15 residues. For the CDR3, the DNA is TGTGCCAGCAGCTACTCGGGGACAGGGAATTCACCCCTCCACTTT. Encoded protein: CASSYSGTGNSPLHF.

The genes are TRBV5-1 and TRBJ2-7, with a tentative D call TRBD1 (5 bases). The V and J ends lost 0 bases and 0 bases respectively, with 10 bases between them. This CDR3 spans 15 amino acids. The germline CDR1 and CDR2 sequences are SGHRS and YFSETQ. The CDR3 bases are TGCGCCAGCAGCTTGGTCCACGACAGCTCCTACGAGCAGTACTTC. Amino acid sequence: CASSLVHDSSYEQYF.

This clone was seen a few times. The chain couples TRBV29-1 to TRBJ2-5; 8 nucleotides align to TRBD1. J was trimmed by 0 bases and V by 7 bases; bases with no gene match: 10. This CDR3 spans 15 amino acids. The germline V gene encodes CDR1 SQVTM and CDR2 ANQGSEA. The CDR3 loop is CSGTRTGLYQETQYF. The CDR3 coding sequence is TGCAGCGGGACCAGGACAGGGTTGTACCAAGAGACCCAGTACTTC.

The J gene is TRBJ2-7, the V gene TRBV6-5, with a possible D match to TRBD2 (6 bases). Germline V lookup: CDR1 MNHEY, CDR2 SVGAGI. The CDR3 is 15 amino acids. Trimming took off 6 bases at V and 1 base at J, with 16 bases between the two ends. Here the CDR3 reads CASSRSFGGSYEQYF. CDR3 DNA sequence: TGTGCCAGCAGCCGGTCATTCGGGGGATCCTACGAGCAGTACTTC.

The J gene is TRBJ1-2, the V gene TRBV6-5; 12 bases match TRBD1. The germline V gene encodes CDR1 MNHEY and CDR2 SVGAGI. With V trimmed by 6 bases and J by 3 bases, 5 bases remained unmatched. The CDR3 runs 15 residues. The CDR3 DNA is TGTGCCAGCAGCCCCGGGACAGGGGGCCACTATGGCTACACCTTC. Translating gives CASSPGTGGHYGYTF.

The J gene is TRBJ1-4, the V gene TRBV6-5; possibly TRBD1 for D (6 bases). CDR3 length: 13 residues. Germline CDR1 reads MNHEY; CDR2 reads SVGAGI. With 6 bases removed from V and 1 base from J, the gap between germline ends came to 6 bases. CDR3 DNA sequence: TGTGCCAGCAGGGACAGAACTAATGAAAAACTGTTTTTT. The encoded protein is CASRDRTNEKLFF.

The chain joins TRBV5-1 to TRBJ1-1, with a weak D call TRBD1 (6 bases). Germline values: CDR1 SGHRS, CDR2 YFSETQ. The length of the CDR3 is 15 residues. V lost 1 base and J lost 4, with 14 bases in between. CDR3 DNA: TGCGCCAGCAGCTTGACAGGGTCGATGTTCACTGAAGCTTTCTTT. Translated: CASSLTGSMFTEAFF.

The chain employs TRBV24-1 and TRBJ2-3; D is possibly TRBD1 (7 bases). The CDR3 totals 16 residues. Germline loops: CDR1 KGHDR, CDR2 SFDVKD. V was cut by 4 bases and J by 0 bases, with 13 bases left in between. The CDR3 DNA sequence: TGTGCCACCAGTGAGCCAGGGGGGCGAAGCACAGATACGCAGTATTTT. Amino acid sequence: CATSEPGGRSTDTQYF.

This chain's CDR3 is CASSAGVANYGYTF. CDR3 DNA: TGTGCCAGCAGCGCAGGGGTCGCTAACTATGGCTACACCTTC. The chain recombines TRBV7-9 with TRBJ1-2; a possible D gene is TRBD1 (6 bases). V was pared by 5 bases and J by 0 bases, with 10 bases between. The CDR3 has 14 amino acids. CDR1 and CDR2 from the germline V gene are SEHNR and FQNEAQ (reference sequence).

The chain couples TRBV7-2 to TRBJ1-2; TRBD1 agrees at 10 bases. The CDR3 contains 16 residues. V was pared by 5 bases and J by 9 bases, with 15 bases of the junction left unmatched. Germline loops: CDR1 SGHTA, CDR2 FQGNSA. CDR3 nucleotide sequence: TGTGCCAGCAGCCCCTCGTGGGGGGACAGGGGTGATCGCTACACCTTC. Amino acid sequence: CASSPSWGDRGDRYTF.

The chain recombines TRBV6-5 with TRBJ2-1, with 11 bases that match TRBD1. The germline V gene has CDR1 MNHEY and CDR2 SVGAGI. This CDR3 comprises 16 residues. The junction had 4 bases not matched to a gene; V was cut back by 2 bases and J by 4 bases. The CDR3 coding sequence is TGTGCCAGCAGTTACCTCCGGGACAGGGGGTACAATGAGCAGTTCTTC. This encodes CASSYLRDRGYNEQFF.

This clone has only one observation. This chain links TRBV6-4 with TRBJ1-1, with 9 positions matching TRBD1. After removal of 3 bases from V and 5 bases from J, the junction contained 4 bases not matched to a gene. CDR1 MRHNA and CDR2 SNTAGT come from the germline V gene. There are 14 residues in the CDR3. The CDR3 reads CASSEGQGETEAFF. As DNA, the CDR3 is TGTGCCAGCAGTGAGGGACAGGGTGAAACTGAAGCTTTCTTT.

The chain employs TRBV5-1 and TRBJ1-2, with D maybe TRBD1 (5 bases). Trimming removed 1 base from V and 8 bases from J, with 15 bases in between. The CDR3 spans 14 residues. Germline CDR1 is SGHRS and CDR2 is YFSETQ. CDR3 nucleotide sequence: TGCGCCAGCAGCTTGACAGGATCGTTTGAAGGCTACACCTTC. Protein product: CASSLTGSFEGYTF.

The rearrangement links TRBV2 to TRBJ2-1; D is uncertain. CDR3 length: 13 residues. Trimming pared 6 bases from V and 3 bases from J, leaving 9 bases between. Per the germline V gene, CDR1 is SNHLY and CDR2 is FYNNEI. CDR3 region: CASRVSSYNEQFF. The CDR3 DNA reads as TGTGCCAGCAGGGTCTCTAGCTACAATGAGCAGTTCTTC.